Listed below are T cell receptor beta chains from one sample, sequenced in a study of Ad26.COV2.S vaccination and SARS-CoV-2 variants. Using immunoSEQ multiplex PCR, the repertoire was profiled, and TCRdb retains in-frame clones only, with some absent. Of 320,000 or so clones detected, 90% appear once; the ten largest clones hold around 5.5%. The material was peripheral blood, obtained in a trial of Ad26.COV2.S vaccine versus placebo. The receptor set was obtained from a person between 18 and 60 years old who received the Ad26.COV2.S COVID-19 vaccine or a placebo. The conserved cysteine and the conserved F or W are not part of the CDR3 here. Each record gives: clone size, J gene, V gene, CDR3 protein. Not all rows give a size; the values are once, few, many and, for expanded clones, a class.

clone size: .; J gene: TRBJ1-2; V gene: TRBV27; CDR3 protein: ASRAGTAYGYT
clone size: .; J gene: TRBJ1-1; V gene: TRBV5-8; CDR3 protein: ASSLPTLNTEAF
clone size: .; J gene: TRBJ2-7; V gene: TRBV28; CDR3 protein: ASSSRDRGPLPSYEQY
clone size: .; J gene: TRBJ1-1; V gene: TRBV6-5; CDR3 protein: ASSEDRGVTEAF
clone size: .; J gene: TRBJ1-3; V gene: TRBV6-5; CDR3 protein: ASRLQGSGNTIY
clone size: .; J gene: TRBJ1-1; V gene: TRBV12-3/TRBV12-4; CDR3 protein: ASRLLGSKEAF
clone size: .; J gene: TRBJ1-3; V gene: TRBV7-8; CDR3 protein: ASSLGYAGPYGNTIY
clone size: .; J gene: TRBJ2-1; V gene: TRBV27; CDR3 protein: ASSLLAGGPYAEQF
clone size: .; J gene: TRBJ1-3; V gene: TRBV3-1/TRBV3-2; CDR3 protein: ASSQVRQGGNTIY
clone size: .; J gene: TRBJ2-1; V gene: TRBV5-1; CDR3 protein: ASSPQGAVNEQF
clone size: .; J gene: TRBJ2-1; V gene: TRBV4-2; CDR3 protein: ASSQEGGSPSYNEQF
clone size: .; J gene: TRBJ1-1; V gene: TRBV11-3; CDR3 protein: ASSHRVTEAF
clone size: once; J gene: TRBJ1-2; V gene: TRBV28; CDR3 protein: ASRPGQGGRGYT
clone size: once; J gene: TRBJ2-6; V gene: TRBV7-8; CDR3 protein: ASSLDWVIGDRGSGANVLT
clone size: .; J gene: TRBJ2-1; V gene: TRBV6-1; CDR3 protein: ASSGRDTLIGDEQF
clone size: .; J gene: TRBJ2-4; V gene: TRBV6-2/TRBV6-3; CDR3 protein: ASSPQGRGELAKNIQY
clone size: .; J gene: TRBJ2-1; V gene: TRBV9; CDR3 protein: ASSVGSGSYNEQF
clone size: once; J gene: TRBJ1-1; V gene: TRBV6-6; CDR3 protein: ASSYSRQGGTEAF
clone size: .; J gene: TRBJ2-1; V gene: TRBV4-1; CDR3 protein: ASSYGLAGANEQF
clone size: .; J gene: TRBJ2-3; V gene: TRBV7-2; CDR3 protein: ASSLGGGIDTQY
clone size: .; J gene: TRBJ1-4; V gene: TRBV14; CDR3 protein: ASSQFRQGLGEKLF
clone size: .; J gene: TRBJ2-1; V gene: TRBV4-3; CDR3 protein: ASSQDSRQVNNEQF
clone size: once; J gene: TRBJ2-7; V gene: TRBV4-1; CDR3 protein: ASSQGTGYYEQY
clone size: .; J gene: TRBJ1-2; V gene: TRBV5-4; CDR3 protein: ASSMTGGRYGYT
clone size: .; J gene: TRBJ1-1; V gene: TRBV10-1; CDR3 protein: ASSELRGAEAF
clone size: .; J gene: TRBJ1-2; V gene: TRBV7-9; CDR3 protein: ASSLADYREDYGYT
clone size: .; J gene: TRBJ1-1; V gene: TRBV19; CDR3 protein: ATRDGLVGADWNTEAF
clone size: .; J gene: TRBJ2-1; V gene: TRBV19; CDR3 protein: ASSDQAGVGSEQF
clone size: .; J gene: TRBJ1-2; V gene: TRBV28; CDR3 protein: ASSSRVNRGTFTGYT
clone size: .; J gene: TRBJ1-1; V gene: TRBV4-3; CDR3 protein: ASSRTMSGQAF
clone size: .; J gene: TRBJ2-5; V gene: TRBV12-5; CDR3 protein: ASGFRGSETQY
clone size: .; J gene: TRBJ1-1; V gene: TRBV7-9; CDR3 protein: ASSFALQNFTEAF
clone size: .; J gene: TRBJ1-2; V gene: TRBV4-3; CDR3 protein: ASSQQGMGGYT
clone size: .; J gene: TRBJ2-3; V gene: TRBV7-8; CDR3 protein: ASSLGPGGGGTDTQY
clone size: .; J gene: TRBJ1-3; V gene: TRBV18; CDR3 protein: ASSPTGVGNTIY
clone size: .; J gene: TRBJ2-1; V gene: TRBV7-2; CDR3 protein: ASSFNRLAGGHSYNEQF
clone size: .; J gene: TRBJ2-7; V gene: TRBV18; CDR3 protein: ASSPPRDSTYEQY
clone size: .; J gene: TRBJ1-1; V gene: TRBV27; CDR3 protein: ASSLYQGAMNSEAF
clone size: .; J gene: TRBJ1-1; V gene: TRBV7-2; CDR3 protein: ASSLYFENTEAF
clone size: .; J gene: TRBJ2-7; V gene: TRBV9; CDR3 protein: ASSVGQGEWEQY
clone size: once; J gene: TRBJ1-2; V gene: TRBV6-5; CDR3 protein: ASSSPSTDGSGYT
clone size: .; J gene: TRBJ1-6; V gene: TRBV2; CDR3 protein: ASSADRVDSPLH
clone size: .; J gene: TRBJ1-5; V gene: TRBV11-3; CDR3 protein: ASSLSRAQPQH
clone size: .; J gene: TRBJ2-1; V gene: TRBV7-9; CDR3 protein: ASSLGSRDNEQF
clone size: .; J gene: TRBJ1-1; V gene: TRBV27; CDR3 protein: ASSPGQNTEAF
clone size: .; J gene: TRBJ1-2; V gene: TRBV29-1; CDR3 protein: SVEDPGTGSGYT